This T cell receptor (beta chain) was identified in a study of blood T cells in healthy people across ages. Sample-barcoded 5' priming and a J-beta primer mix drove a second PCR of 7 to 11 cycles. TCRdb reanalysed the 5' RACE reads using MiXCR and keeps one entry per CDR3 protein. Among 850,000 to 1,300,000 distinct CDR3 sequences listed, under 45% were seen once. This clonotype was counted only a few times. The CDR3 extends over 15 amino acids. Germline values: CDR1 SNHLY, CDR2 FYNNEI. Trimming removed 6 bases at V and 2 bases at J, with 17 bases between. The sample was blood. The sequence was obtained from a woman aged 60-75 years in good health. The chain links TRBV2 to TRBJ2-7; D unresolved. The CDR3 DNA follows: TGTGCCAGCAGGGACGTAGTCGGCAGCCCCTACGAGCAGTACTTC. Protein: CASRDVVGSPYEQYF.